This T cell receptor beta chain was found in a study of tumor and adjacent non-tumor tissue in lung cancer. Overall study results and limits: Compared with tumor, normal lung showed significantly lower TCR diversity. Normal lung showed higher cumulative top 100 clone frequency than tumor.

A remark on this clonotype: Antigen: not known. It may be a read error: a sequence one base away is much more abundant.

The template was RNA from unsorted bulk tissue. More than 3 cm separated this lung sample from the edge of the tumor. The CDR3 is 15 residues long. TCRbeta libraries were built with three rounds of nested PCR, modified from ARM-PCR. TCRdb analysed the multiplex PCR reads with MiXCR anew, one entry per CDR3 protein. The table records around 74,000 distinct CDR3 sequences, less than 75% of them present only once. The sample taken for sequencing was distant non-tumor lung tissue. This sequence was found in a woman aged 45-59 years with non-small cell lung cancer. The rearrangement uses TRBV12-3 or TRBV12-4 and TRBJ1-5, with 9 bases aligning to TRBD1. The CDR3 sequence: CASSPRRTGEQPHHF. CDR3 in DNA: TGTGCCAGCAGTCCCAGACGGACAGGGGAACAGCCCCATCATTTT.